This is a list of T cell receptor beta chains from one sample in a study of cytomegalovirus exposure and HLA in healthy donors. Assay: immunoSEQ multiplex PCR; the TCRdb copy retains only in-frame clones and omits some. The sample records roughly 140,000 clones, about three quarters being singletons. Sequenced input: PBMCs. These TCRs come from a man aged 40-50 years in good health and CMV-seropositive. The conserved cysteine and the conserved F or W are not part of the CDR3 here. A row's size may be missing; if present it is once, few, many or a size class.

j_call v_call clone_size cdr3_aa
TRBJ1-1 TRBV6-5 . ASSYEGRGETEAF
TRBJ2-6 TRBV9 . ASSVRGSGANVLT
TRBJ1-2 TRBV11-1 . ASSARQGGNYGYT
TRBJ2-2 TRBV14 . ASSQWTSGPNTGELF
TRBJ1-5 TRBV2 . ASRGASGNQPQH
TRBJ2-3 TRBV29-1 . SVGTGASTDTQY
TRBJ2-5 TRBV2 few ATKREGGETQY
TRBJ2-4 TRBV4-3 . ASSLGQGSGRALGNIQY
TRBJ2-2 TRBV6-5 . ASHSLGGNTGELF
TRBJ1-1 TRBV7-2 . ASSTYRGQDEAF
TRBJ2-3 TRBV4-3 . ASSQDPTRHSRTDTQY
TRBJ1-5 TRBV19 . ASMGWGVGNQPQH
TRBJ1-2 TRBV5-1 . ASSPRGQGYGYT
TRBJ1-2 TRBV10-2 . ASSESRTGTGYT
TRBJ2-7 TRBV27 . ASSFLFPRDRGGEQY
TRBJ2-7 TRBV18 few ASSSASPPRGEQY
TRBJ1-1 TRBV19 once ASGLQQGSLGEAF
TRBJ1-2 TRBV7-9 . ASSFWGDRGSGYT
TRBJ2-3 TRBV9 . ASSTGGAADTQY
TRBJ2-1 TRBV10-2 . ASSEFQGRQF
TRBJ2-1 TRBV19 . ASGLVGRDEQF
TRBJ1-1 TRBV5-4 . ASSFLAGGNTEAF
TRBJ2-1 TRBV7-3 . ASSPQAGGPRNEQF
TRBJ2-5 TRBV7-9 . ASTGASGSSQTQY
TRBJ2-7 TRBV5-4 . ASRASGAYEQY
TRBJ2-2 TRBV7-2 . ASCLDRGPGELF
TRBJ2-7 TRBV6-1 . ASREYRGRGSYEQY
TRBJ1-4 TRBV28 . ASSFASVGGQGANEKLF
TRBJ1-2 TRBV5-6 . ASSLGQGDGGYT
TRBJ1-1 TRBV15 few ATSRDSLGRMNTEAF
TRBJ2-3 TRBV13 . ASSETRGETI
TRBJ1-5 TRBV6-6 . ASSYKTGSNQPQH
TRBJ1-4 TRBV18 . ASSPPGQLNEKLF
TRBJ1-5 TRBV7-9 . ASSLSTGTGSNQPQH
TRBJ2-7 TRBV2 . ASRGDMRSYEQY
TRBJ2-6 TRBV5-1 few ASSPSGPANVLT
TRBJ1-5 TRBV4-2 once ASSGHLSNQPQH
TRBJ2-3 TRBV19 . ASSTRTSGSPDTQY
TRBJ1-1 TRBV27 . ASSRLREGKTEAF
TRBJ2-1 TRBV18 once ASSPSANSYNEQF
TRBJ2-6 TRBV4-1 . ASHYSGTHSGANVLT
TRBJ1-2 TRBV19 . ASSRAGQTLDAGGYT
TRBJ2-3 TRBV4-1 . ASSQEGSHTQY
TRBJ2-1 TRBV15 . ATSRDLVQGPQMYEQF
TRBJ2-2 TRBV7-2 . ASSPRRPPGRTGELF
TRBJ2-7 TRBV5-5 once ASSLATGHIHEQY
TRBJ2-1 TRBV7-9 . ASSLETSGRRQF
TRBJ2-1 TRBV19 . ASATSGTGYNEQF
TRBJ2-1 TRBV7-6 . ASSQWTGEQF
TRBJ2-1 TRBV6-5 . ASSYDRGAVQF
TRBJ2-5 TRBV12-5 . ASGLFLMRQTETGGKTQETQY
TRBJ1-1 TRBV5-1 . ASSPTGFEAF
TRBJ1-4 TRBV5-1 . ASSGGQFATNEKLF
TRBJ1-5 TRBV5-8 . ASSLATGRGYQPQH
TRBJ2-4 TRBV9 . ASSVAAGQNIQY
TRBJ2-5 TRBV4-1 . ASSPIARQGTQY
TRBJ2-7 TRBV2 . ASSVETSGINEQY